The T cell receptor (beta chain) described here comes from a study of blood T cells in healthy people across ages (dated by TCRdb to the mid-2010s). Looking at the study overall: In model experiments, template switching captured roughly one uniquely barcoded TCR beta cDNA molecule for every two T cells. The study measured age-related changes in TCR beta repertoire diversity using deep sequencing normalized with unique cDNA molecular identifiers. The donors were divided into four age groups: young (average around 15 years), middle-aged (roughly 40), aged (under 70) and long-lived (around 87). To avoid experimental bias, donors of different ages were randomly spread across the sequencing lanes. The study analyzed two additional independent replicas of 1 million unique cDNA reads from the same blood draw for two donors, one aged 18 to 30 and one aged 80 or older. Summary of the overall study and its limitations: Because donor CMV infection status was unknown, age-related changes in expanded clonotypes were potentially confounded. Total diversity estimates from one million sequenced T cells were considered lower bounds and underestimates. The long-lived group showed more naive CD4+ T cells, fewer expanded clones and increased TCR diversity than the aged group, suggesting age selection. As age increased, observed TCR beta diversity per million T cells dropped in a roughly linear way, and a significant reduction was already evident by age 40. Conclusive comparison of naive and antigen-experienced compartments was prevented by the profiling of bulk unsorted PBMCs. There was a strong correlation between observed TCR beta diversity and the percentage of naive T cells measured by flow cytometry.

The receptor library was made with 5' RACE. The sequencer was an Illumina HiSeq 2500. The second PCR ran for about 6 to 11 cycles and used a J-beta primer mix along with a sample-barcoded 5' primer. A unique molecular identifier was introduced onto each TCR beta cDNA molecule by a template-switch 5' adaptor carrying 12 random nucleotides. Each sample yielded at least 2.5 million CDR3-containing paired-end reads. The Mint cDNA synthesis kit, primed by a TRBC-specific oligonucleotide, was used to synthesize first-strand cDNA from all RNA. After uracil-DNA glycosylase treatment, a first 18-cycle PCR used universal primers M1SS and BC2_uni_R on all cDNA. Concerning the study's data processing: Each sample was normalized by randomly selecting 1 million high-quality reads, each carrying a distinct molecular identifier. Reads with shared molecular identifiers were discarded instead of being binned into consensus sequences. MiTCR, run with a Q25 quality threshold and the strictest error-elimination algorithm, handled CDR3 identification, clonotype clustering and error correction. A nonparametric unseen species model with Euler transformation was used to estimate lower-bound total TCR beta diversity. TCRdb's own reprocessing of the public reads used fastp at Q25 and MiXCR and kept productive beta chains. For every CDR3 protein sequence, its rows merge into one entry that carries the most common genes and DNA. These V and J calls rely on TCRdb rather than the paper's analysis. This sample gives approximately 1.5 million distinct CDR3 sequences in total; approximately 42% of them show up just once. Under 5% of the sample comes from the top ten.

Details on this clonotype: Its antigen specificity is not known. It has no much larger one-base neighbor in the sample; base qualities were not kept.

The approximately 41 donors, aged about 6 to 95 years, were systemically healthy Caucasian individuals from Russia. Each donor gave roughly 11 milliliters of peripheral blood, drawn into EDTA-treated Vacutainer tubes. Ficoll-Paque density-gradient centrifugation was used to isolate PBMCs, with at least 6 million obtained per sample. Total RNA, at least 5 micrograms per sample, was extracted from PBMCs with Trizol reagent. For every donor, flow cytometry on a PBMC aliquot measured the percentage of naive CD45RAhigh/CD27high T cells. Trimming costs V 4 bases and J 1 base, and their ends lie 13 bases apart. CDR1 and CDR2 were assigned from the germline V gene as LGHNA and YSLEER. From cysteine to phenylalanine, the CDR3 is 16 amino acids long. The read is trimmed to its CDR3 DNA, 48 bases read in frame from base 1.

The source material was blood. The receptor's source is a woman aged 18-29 years in good health. The chain was built from TRBV4-3 and TRBJ2-2; the D region possibly corresponds to TRBD1 (5 bases align). This receptor has the CDR3 CASSPIWQGNTGELFF. The bases read TGCGCCAGCAGCCCGATCTGGCAGGGGAACACCGGGGAGCTGTTTTTT.